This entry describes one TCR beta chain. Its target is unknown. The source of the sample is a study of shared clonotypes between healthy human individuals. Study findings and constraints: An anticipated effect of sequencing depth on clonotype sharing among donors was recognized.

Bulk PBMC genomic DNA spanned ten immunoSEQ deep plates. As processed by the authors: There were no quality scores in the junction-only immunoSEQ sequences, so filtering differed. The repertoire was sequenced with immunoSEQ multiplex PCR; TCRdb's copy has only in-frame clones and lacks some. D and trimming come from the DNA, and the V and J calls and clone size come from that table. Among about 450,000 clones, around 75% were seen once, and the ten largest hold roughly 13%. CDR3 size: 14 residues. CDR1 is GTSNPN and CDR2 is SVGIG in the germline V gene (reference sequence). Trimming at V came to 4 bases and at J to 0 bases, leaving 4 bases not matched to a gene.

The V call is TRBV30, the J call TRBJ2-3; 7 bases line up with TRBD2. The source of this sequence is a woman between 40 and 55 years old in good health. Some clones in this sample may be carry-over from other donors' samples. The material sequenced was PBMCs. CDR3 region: CAWKGGSSTDTQYF. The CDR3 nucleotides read TGTGCCTGGAAGGGCGGGAGCAGCACAGATACGCAGTATTTT.